This record covers a single TCR beta chain. Its antigen remains unknown. These data belong to a study of beta chain features in type 1 diabetes. Expressed TCRB transcripts were sequenced because the entire RNA isolate underwent reverse transcription. Here immunoSEQ multiplex PCR was the method, and the copy in TCRdb shows in-frame clones only, minus some. The sample consists of 600,000 to 700,000 clones, about an eighth of them appearing once. There are 14 residues in the CDR3. Germline V gives CDR1 PRHDT, CDR2 FYEKMQ (reference sequence). The ends lost 5 bases at V and 1 base at J; junction bases unmatched: 4. Study results and limitations: TCRB CDR3s were moderately but significantly shorter in Type 1 diabetes patients in all four CD4+ subsets.

The clonotype comes from a man aged 18 to 30 with type 1 diabetes. The rearrangement uses TRBV13 and TRBJ2-5; 7 nucleotides agree with TRBD2. Sequencing was done on a sample of naive CD4+ T cells from blood. CDR3 amino acids: CASSASGVQETQYF. The CDR3 DNA follows: TGTGCCAGCAGCGCCAGCGGGGTCCAAGAGACCCAGTACTTC. The full variable domain, in which reference TRBV13 and TRBJ2-5 provide the parts outside the CDR3, is AAGVIQSPRHLIKEKRETATLKCYPIPRHDTVYWYQQGPGQDPQFLISFYEKMQSDKGSIPDRFSAQQFSDYHSELNMSSLELGDSALYFCASSASGVQETQYFGPGTRLLVL.